This TCR beta chain is drawn from a study of cytomegalovirus exposure and HLA in healthy donors. General study findings and limits: Later analysis indicated greater clonal expansion among HLA-associated TCR beta chains than among equally common other chains. Under in vitro conditions, a few CMV-associated chains were confirmed as specific for CMV antigens.

The PCR used 60 Vbeta and 13 Jbeta primers. Clones were sequenced by immunoSEQ multiplex PCR, and TCRdb holds only the in-frame ones, with some missing. This sample has roughly 180,000 clones, with over 70% found just once. Concerning this clone: What it binds is not known.

The CDR3 length is 17 residues. The junction had 8 bases not matched to a gene; V was cut back by 0 bases and J by 3 bases. Germline V CDR1 and CDR2: SGDLS, YYNGEE. The TCR comes from a woman aged 25 to 39 in good health and CMV-seropositive. Sequencing was carried out using PBMCs. The chain employs TRBV9 and TRBJ2-3; 9 bases fit TRBD1. The CDR3 DNA sequence: TGTGCCAGCAGCGTAGGAGCACCGGGACAGGGAACAGATACGCAGTATTTT. Its translation: CASSVGAPGQGTDTQYF.